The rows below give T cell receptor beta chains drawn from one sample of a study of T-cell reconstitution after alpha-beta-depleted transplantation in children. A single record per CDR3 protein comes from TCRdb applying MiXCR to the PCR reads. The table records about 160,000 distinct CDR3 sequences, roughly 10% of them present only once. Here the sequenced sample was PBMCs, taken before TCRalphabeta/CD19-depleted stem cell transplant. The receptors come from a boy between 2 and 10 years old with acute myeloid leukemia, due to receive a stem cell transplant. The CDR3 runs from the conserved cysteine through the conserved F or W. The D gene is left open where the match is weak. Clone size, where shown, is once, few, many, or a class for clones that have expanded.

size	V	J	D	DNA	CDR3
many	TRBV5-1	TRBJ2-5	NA	TGCGCCAGCAGCTTGACCGGGGGCCCACGGGAGACCCAGTACTTC	CASSLTGGPRETQYF
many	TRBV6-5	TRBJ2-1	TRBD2	TGTGCCAGCAGGTACCGGACTAGCGTCAATGAGCAGTTCTTC	CASRYRTSVNEQFF
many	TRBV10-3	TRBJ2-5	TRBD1	TGTGCCTCGACAGGGGCCCTCAAAGAGACCCAGTACTTC	CASTGALKETQYF
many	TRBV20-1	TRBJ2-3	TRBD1	TGCAGTGCTAGGACAGGGGGCACAGATACGCAGTATTTT	CSARTGGTDTQYF
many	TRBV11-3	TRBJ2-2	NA	TGTGCCAGCAGCTTAGTATACACCGGGGAGCTGTTTTTT	CASSLVYTGELFF
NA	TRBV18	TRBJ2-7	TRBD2	TGTGCCAGCTCACCTAGCGGGAGTGTCTACGAGCAGTACTTC	CASSPSGSVYEQYF
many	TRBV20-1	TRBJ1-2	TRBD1	TGCAGTGCTAGAGATCGTAGGACAGGGGGCCCCTATGGCTACACCTTC	CSARDRRTGGPYGYTF
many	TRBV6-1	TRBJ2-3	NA	TGTGCCAGCAGTCCCACGGGCGAGGGAAGGGATACGCAGTATTTT	CASSPTGEGRDTQYF
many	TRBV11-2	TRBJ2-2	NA	TGTGCCAGCAGCTTAGTTTCCCCGCACAACACCGGGGAGCTGTTTTTT	CASSLVSPHNTGELFF
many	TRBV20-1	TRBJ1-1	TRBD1	TGCAGTGATGGGACAGGGGGAATGAACACTGAAGCTTTCTTT	CSDGTGGMNTEAFF
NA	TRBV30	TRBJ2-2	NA	TGTGCCTGGAGAAGGGCCGGGGAGCTGTTTTTT	CAWRRAGELFF
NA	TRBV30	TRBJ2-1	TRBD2	TGTGCCTTTACTAGCGGTGGCTCCTACAATGAGCAGTTCTTC	CAFTSGGSYNEQFF
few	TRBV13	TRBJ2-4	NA	TGTGCCAGCAGCCTCCGTACAGAACACAAATTAAACATTCAGTACTTC	CASSLRTEHKLNIQYF
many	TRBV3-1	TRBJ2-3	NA	TGTGCCAGCAGCATGACTAGTATGAGCACAGATACGCAGTATTTT	CASSMTSMSTDTQYF
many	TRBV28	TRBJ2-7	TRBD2	TGTGCCAGTCTAGCCCCACGAGCGGGATACTACGAGCAGTACTTC	CASLAPRAGYYEQYF
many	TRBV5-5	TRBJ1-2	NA	TGTGCCAGCAGCCGTAGGCCGCAGGACAGAAACTATGGCTACACCTTC	CASSRRPQDRNYGYTF
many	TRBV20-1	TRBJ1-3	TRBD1	TGCAGTGGTATTACAGGGGCTGGAAACACCATATATTTT	CSGITGAGNTIYF
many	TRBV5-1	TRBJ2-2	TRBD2	TGCGCCAGCAGCTTCCCGCGGGAGGGCAACACCGGGGAGCTGTTTTTT	CASSFPREGNTGELFF
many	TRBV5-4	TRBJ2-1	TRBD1	TGTGCCAGCAGCTTGGCTCACCCCCGGACAGGGGCTGGACCTCTCAATGAGCAGTTCTTC	CASSLAHPRTGAGPLNEQFF
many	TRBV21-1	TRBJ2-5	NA	TGTGCCAGCAGCAAAGCCCGACTAGCGGGTGAAGAGACCCAGTACTTC	CASSKARLAGEETQYF
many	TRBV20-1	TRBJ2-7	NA	TGCAGTGTAGCGAAATCCGCCTACGAGCAGTACTTC	CSVAKSAYEQYF
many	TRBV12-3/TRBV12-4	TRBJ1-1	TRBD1	TGTGCCAGCAGTTTCTTCAGGGGGGACAGGGGGTTCACTGAAGCTTTCTTT	CASSFFRGDRGFTEAFF
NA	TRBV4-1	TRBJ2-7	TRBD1	TGCGCCAGCAGCCAACGCCAGGGGGCCTCAATTTCCTACGAGCAGTACTTC	CASSQRQGASISYEQYF
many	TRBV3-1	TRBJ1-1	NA	TGTGCCAGCAGATGGACAGACGCGGACACTGAAGCTTTCTTT	CASRWTDADTEAFF
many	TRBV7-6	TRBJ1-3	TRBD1	TGTGCCAGCAGCCCTGGGACAGGGGCTGGAAACACCATATATTTT	CASSPGTGAGNTIYF
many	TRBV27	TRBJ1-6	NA	TGTGCCAGCAGTCCGGGGGTAGGGAATTCACCCCTCCACTTT	CASSPGVGNSPLHF
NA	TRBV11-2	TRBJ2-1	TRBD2	TGTCCCAGCAGCGATCCTGGGGGGACTAGCGGCGCCCCCAATGAGCAGTTCTTC	CPSSDPGGTSGAPNEQFF
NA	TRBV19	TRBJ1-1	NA	TGTGCCAGTACGAAGGAATTGAGCACTGAAGCTTTCTTT	CASTKELSTEAFF
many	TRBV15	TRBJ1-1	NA	TGTGCCACCAGCACTTTCTCAACAGGGAACACTGAAGCTTTCTTT	CATSTFSTGNTEAFF
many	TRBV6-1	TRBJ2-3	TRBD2	TGTGCCAGCAGGGTAACGGGACTAGGCACAGATACGCAGTATTTT	CASRVTGLGTDTQYF
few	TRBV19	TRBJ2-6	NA	TGTGCCAGCACCGACAACTCTGGGGCCAACGTCCTGACTTTC	CASTDNSGANVLTF
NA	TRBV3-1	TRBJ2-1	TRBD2	TGTGCCAGCAGGCAGTACGAAGGACTAGCGGGGTACGGCCACTACAATGAGCAGTTCTTC	CASRQYEGLAGYGHYNEQFF
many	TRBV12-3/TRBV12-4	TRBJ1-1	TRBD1	TGTGCCAGTTCCGGGACAGGGGGGACAGGGGGCACTGAAGCTTTCTTT	CASSGTGGTGGTEAFF
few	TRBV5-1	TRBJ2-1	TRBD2	TGCGCCAGCAGCTTGGGGGCCGGGACTAGCGGGATCAATGAGCAGTTCTTC	CASSLGAGTSGINEQFF
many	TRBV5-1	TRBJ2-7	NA	TGCGCCAGCAGCCCTACAGGGAGTCGCGAGCAGTACTTC	CASSPTGSREQYF
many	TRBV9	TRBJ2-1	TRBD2	TGTGCCAGCAGCGAAGGGGCGGCGGGAGCCTACAATGAGCAGTTCTTC	CASSEGAAGAYNEQFF